This T cell receptor (beta chain) was observed in a study of OX40 agonist ivuxolimab in advanced cancers. About the study: The patients received ivuxolimab by intravenous route every 2 weeks at 0.01 to 10 mg/kg.

Systemic immunosuppression or a history of autoimmune disease excluded patients. A word on this clone: What it binds is unknown.

V lost 6 bases, J lost 1 base, and 9 bases lay in between. This CDR3 contains 13 residues. The V gene's germline CDR1 is MNHNS and CDR2 SASEGT. Study findings and constraints: No antigen was identified for the clonally expanded peripheral T cells. The CD4+ and CD8+ T cells in the blood had expanded clonally by week 6 at 0.1 to 3.0 mg/kg.

Measured with immunoSEQ multiplex PCR; TCRdb has only the in-frame clones, and not every one. In the table there are about 78,000 clones, around 94% of which are singletons. The chain is built from TRBV6-1 and TRBJ1-1; unclear D gene. This specimen was CD4+ or CD8+ T cells sorted from blood, taken in a trial of the OX40 agonist ivuxolimab. This sequence originates from an adult with an advanced solid tumor such as melanoma, head and neck, liver or kidney cancer. Here the CDR3 DNA reads TGTGCCAGCAGAACGGCACAGAACACTGAAGCTTTCTTT. It codes for CASRTAQNTEAFF.